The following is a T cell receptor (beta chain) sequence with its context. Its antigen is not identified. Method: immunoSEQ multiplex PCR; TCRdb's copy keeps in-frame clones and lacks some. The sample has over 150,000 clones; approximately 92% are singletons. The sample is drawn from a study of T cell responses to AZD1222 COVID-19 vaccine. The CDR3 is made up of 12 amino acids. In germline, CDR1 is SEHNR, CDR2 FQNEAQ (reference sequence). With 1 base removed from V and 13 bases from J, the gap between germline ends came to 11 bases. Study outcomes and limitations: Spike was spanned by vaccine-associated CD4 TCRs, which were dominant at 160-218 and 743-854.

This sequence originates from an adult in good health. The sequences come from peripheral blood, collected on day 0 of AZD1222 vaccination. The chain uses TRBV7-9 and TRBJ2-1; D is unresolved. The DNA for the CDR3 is TGTGCCAGCAGCTTAGTAGGGCCAGAACAGTTCTTC. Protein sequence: CASSLVGPEQFF.